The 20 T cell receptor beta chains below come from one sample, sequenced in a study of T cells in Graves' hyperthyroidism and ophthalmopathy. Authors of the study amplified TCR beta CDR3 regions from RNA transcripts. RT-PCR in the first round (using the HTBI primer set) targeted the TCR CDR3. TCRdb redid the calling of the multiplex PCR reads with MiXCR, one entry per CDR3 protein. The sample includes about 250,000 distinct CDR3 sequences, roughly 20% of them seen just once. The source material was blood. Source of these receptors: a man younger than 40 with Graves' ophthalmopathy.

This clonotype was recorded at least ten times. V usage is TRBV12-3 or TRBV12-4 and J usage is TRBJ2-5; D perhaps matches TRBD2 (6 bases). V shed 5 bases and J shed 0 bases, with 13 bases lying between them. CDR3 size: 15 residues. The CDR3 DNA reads TGTGCCAGCAGTCCGGGAGCGGAGTACCAAGAGACCCAGTACTTC. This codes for CASSPGAEYQETQYF.

CDR3 sequence: CSVEIGGADTEAFF. The CDR3 nucleotides are TGCAGCGTTGAAATTGGGGGTGCGGACACTGAAGCTTTCTTT. The J gene is TRBJ1-1, the V gene TRBV29-1, with D possibly matching TRBD1 (5 bases). With 2 bases removed from V and 3 bases from J, the gap between germline ends came to 13 bases. In germline, CDR1 is SQVTM, CDR2 ANQGSEA. The CDR3 consists of 14 residues.

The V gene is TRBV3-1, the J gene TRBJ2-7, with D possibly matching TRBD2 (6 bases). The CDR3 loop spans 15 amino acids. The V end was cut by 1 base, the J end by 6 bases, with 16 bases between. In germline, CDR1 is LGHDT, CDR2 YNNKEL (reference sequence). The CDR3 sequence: CASSQAQGLVGEQYF. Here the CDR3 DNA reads TGTGCCAGCAGCCAAGCTCAGGGACTCGTAGGCGAGCAGTACTTC.

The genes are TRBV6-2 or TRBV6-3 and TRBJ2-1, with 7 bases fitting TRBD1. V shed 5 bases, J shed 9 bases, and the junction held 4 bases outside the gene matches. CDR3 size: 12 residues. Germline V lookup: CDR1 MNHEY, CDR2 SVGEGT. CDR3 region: CASSTGVLEQFF. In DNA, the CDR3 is TGTGCCAGCAGTACAGGGGTTCTTGAGCAGTTCTTC.

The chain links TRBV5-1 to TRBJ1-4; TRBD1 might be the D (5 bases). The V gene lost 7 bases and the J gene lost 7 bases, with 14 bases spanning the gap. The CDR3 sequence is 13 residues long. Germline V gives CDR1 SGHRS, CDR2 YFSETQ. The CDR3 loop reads CASAGTEREKLFF. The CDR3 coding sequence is TGCGCCAGCGCAGGGACCGAGCGTGAAAAACTGTTTTTT.

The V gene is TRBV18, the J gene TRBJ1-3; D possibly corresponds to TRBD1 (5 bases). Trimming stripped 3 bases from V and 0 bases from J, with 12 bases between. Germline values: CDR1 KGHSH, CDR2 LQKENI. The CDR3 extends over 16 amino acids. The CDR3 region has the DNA TGTGCCAGCTCACCTCGACAGACTCCCTCTGGAAACACCATATATTTT. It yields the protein CASSPRQTPSGNTIYF.

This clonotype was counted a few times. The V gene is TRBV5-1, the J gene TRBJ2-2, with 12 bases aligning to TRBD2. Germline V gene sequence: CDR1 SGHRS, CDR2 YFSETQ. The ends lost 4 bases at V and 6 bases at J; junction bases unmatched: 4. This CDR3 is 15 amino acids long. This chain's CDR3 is CASSRLAGVPGELFF. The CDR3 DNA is TGCGCCAGCAGCCGACTAGCGGGAGTCCCCGGGGAGCTGTTTTTT.

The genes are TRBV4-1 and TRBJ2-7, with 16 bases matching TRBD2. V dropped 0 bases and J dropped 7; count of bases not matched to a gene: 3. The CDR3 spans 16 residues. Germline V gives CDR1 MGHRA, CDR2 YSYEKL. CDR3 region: CASSQEGLAGGAEQYF. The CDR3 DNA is TGCGCCAGCAGCCAAGAGGGACTAGCGGGAGGGGCGGAGCAGTACTTC.

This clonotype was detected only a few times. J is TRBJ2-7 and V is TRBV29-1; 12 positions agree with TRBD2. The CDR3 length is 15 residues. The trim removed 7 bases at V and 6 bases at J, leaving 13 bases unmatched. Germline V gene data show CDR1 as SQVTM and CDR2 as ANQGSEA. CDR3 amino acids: CSAARLAGGPGEQYF. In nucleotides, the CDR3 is TGCAGCGCCGCCAGGCTAGCGGGAGGGCCGGGCGAGCAGTACTTC.

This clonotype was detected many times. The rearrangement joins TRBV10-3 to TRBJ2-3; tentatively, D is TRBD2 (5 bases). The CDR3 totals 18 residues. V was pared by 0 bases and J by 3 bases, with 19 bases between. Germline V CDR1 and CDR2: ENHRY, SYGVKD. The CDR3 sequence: CAISESRGRVVGTDTQYF. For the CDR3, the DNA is TGTGCCATCAGTGAGTCGCGTGGGAGAGTCGTAGGAACAGATACGCAGTATTTT.

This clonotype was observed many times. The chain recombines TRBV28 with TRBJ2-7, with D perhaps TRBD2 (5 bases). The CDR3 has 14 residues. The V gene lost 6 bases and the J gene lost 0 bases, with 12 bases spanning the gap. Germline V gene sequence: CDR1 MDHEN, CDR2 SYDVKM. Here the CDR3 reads CASSKRGFSYEQYF. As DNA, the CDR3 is TGTGCCAGCAGCAAACGGGGATTCTCCTACGAGCAGTACTTC.

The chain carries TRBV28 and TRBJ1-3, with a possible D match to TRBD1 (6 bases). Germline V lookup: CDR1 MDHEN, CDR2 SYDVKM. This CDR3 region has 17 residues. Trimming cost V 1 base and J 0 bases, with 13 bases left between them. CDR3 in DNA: TGTGCCAGCAGTTTATCGGGATTAGGGGGCTCTGGAAACACCATATATTTT. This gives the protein CASSLSGLGGSGNTIYF.

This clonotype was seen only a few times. The CDR3 DNA sequence: TGCAGCGTTGTGGTCTCCTCAGAGACCCAGTACTTC. Translated, it gives CSVVVSSETQYF. V and J are TRBV29-1 and TRBJ2-5, with unresolved D. Germline V gene data show CDR1 as SQVTM and CDR2 as ANQGSEA. CDR3 length equals 12 residues. The V gene lost 4 bases and the J gene lost 4 bases, with 10 bases spanning the gap.

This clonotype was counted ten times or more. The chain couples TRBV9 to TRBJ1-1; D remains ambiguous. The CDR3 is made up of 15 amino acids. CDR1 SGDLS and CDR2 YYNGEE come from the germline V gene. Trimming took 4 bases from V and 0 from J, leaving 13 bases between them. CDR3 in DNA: TGTGCCAGCAGCCCCCGGGCAAATGTGAACACTGAAGCTTTCTTT. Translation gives CASSPRANVNTEAFF.

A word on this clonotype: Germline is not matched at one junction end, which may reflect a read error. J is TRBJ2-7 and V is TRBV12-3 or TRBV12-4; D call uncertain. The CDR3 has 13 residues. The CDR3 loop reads CASSFWVSYERYF. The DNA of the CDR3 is TGTGCCAGCAGTTTTTGGGTATCCTACGAGCGGTACTTC.

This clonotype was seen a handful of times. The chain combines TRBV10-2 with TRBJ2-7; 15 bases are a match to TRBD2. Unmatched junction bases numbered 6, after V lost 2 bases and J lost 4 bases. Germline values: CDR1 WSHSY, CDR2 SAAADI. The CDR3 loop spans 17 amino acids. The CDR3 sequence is CASSEIRGLAGGYEQYF. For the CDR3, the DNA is TGCGCCAGCAGTGAGATTAGGGGACTAGCGGGAGGTTACGAGCAGTACTTC.

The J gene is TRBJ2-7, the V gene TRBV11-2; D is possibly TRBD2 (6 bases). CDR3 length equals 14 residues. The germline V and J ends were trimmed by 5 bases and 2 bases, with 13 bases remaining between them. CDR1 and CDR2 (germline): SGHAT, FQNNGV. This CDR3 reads CASSPRGGPYEQYF. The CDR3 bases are TGTGCCAGCAGCCCACGAGGAGGGCCCTACGAGCAGTACTTC.

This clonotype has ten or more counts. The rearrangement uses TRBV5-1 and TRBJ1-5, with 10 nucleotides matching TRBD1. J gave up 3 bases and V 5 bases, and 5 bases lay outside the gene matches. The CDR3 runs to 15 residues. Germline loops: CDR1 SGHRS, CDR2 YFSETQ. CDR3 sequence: CASSPGQGSNQPQHF. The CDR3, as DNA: TGCGCCAGCAGTCCGGGACAGGGGTCCAATCAGCCCCAGCATTTT.

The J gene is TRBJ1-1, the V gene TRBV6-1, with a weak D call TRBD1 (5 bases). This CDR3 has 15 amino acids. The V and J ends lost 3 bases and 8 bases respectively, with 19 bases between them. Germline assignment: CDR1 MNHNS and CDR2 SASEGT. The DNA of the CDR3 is TGTGCCAGCAGTGAGGGATGGGGCGCGGGTATGGAAGCTTTCTTT. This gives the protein CASSEGWGAGMEAFF.

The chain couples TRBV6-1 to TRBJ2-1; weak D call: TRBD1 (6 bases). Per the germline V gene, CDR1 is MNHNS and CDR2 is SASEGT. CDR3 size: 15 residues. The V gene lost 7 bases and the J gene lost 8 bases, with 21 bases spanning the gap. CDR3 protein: CASTPGARRGYEQFF. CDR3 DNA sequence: TGTGCCAGCACCCCAGGGGCTAGAAGGGGGTATGAGCAGTTCTTC.